Shown below are 20 T cell receptor beta chains from a single sample sequenced in a study of identical twins. TCRdb called the 5' RACE reads again in MiXCR, with one record for every CDR3 protein. The sample includes around 550,000 distinct CDR3 sequences, over 12% of them seen just once. These same records also appear under a second study, on yellow fever vaccine responses in identical twins.

The sequencing sample was made of CD4+ T cells sorted from blood. Every receptor here comes from a woman aged 18 to 35 in good health.

This clonotype was picked up many times. The genes are TRBV6-1 and TRBJ2-1, with 10 bases fitting TRBD2. The CDR3 loop spans 15 amino acids. In germline, CDR1 is MNHNS, CDR2 SASEGT. V gave up 6 bases and J gave up 4 bases; unmatched junction bases: 6. The chain's CDR3 is CASRPGLAAYNEQFF. DNA of the CDR3: TGTGCCAGCAGACCTGGACTAGCGGCTTACAATGAGCAGTTCTTC.

This chain uses TRBV21-1 with TRBJ2-1; TRBD2, as called in the table, went unchecked against the DNA. TRBV21-1 is assigned pseudogene status. The CDR3 has 13 residues. CDR3 sequence reads: CASSKVRTPGQFF. The CDR3 region has the DNA TGTGCCAGCAGCAAAGTGAGGACTCCTGGGCAGTTCTTC.

In this sample, this clonotype turned up a few times. This chain links TRBV18 with TRBJ2-3, with D perhaps matching TRBD2 (5 bases). Looked up from germline, CDR1 is KGHSH and CDR2 is LQKENI. Trimming pared 5 bases from V and 2 bases from J, leaving 14 bases between. This CDR3 region has 15 residues. The DNA of the CDR3 is TGTGCCAGCTCAGAGGACGGACTCTTCACAGATACGCAGTATTTT. This codes for CASSEDGLFTDTQYF.

This rearrangement joins TRBV12-3 or TRBV12-4 to TRBJ1-3, with a tentative D call TRBD1 (6 bases). This CDR3 has 15 residues. The V end lost 5 bases, the J end lost 3 bases, and 14 bases lay between the germline ends. For the CDR3, the DNA is TGTGCCAGCAGTAGTAGGGGGGCGCATGGAAACACCATATATTTT. Its translation is CASSSRGAHGNTIYF.

The rearrangement uses TRBV18 and TRBJ2-3; D is undetermined. V lost 4 bases, J lost 4 bases, and 3 bases lay in between. The CDR3 spans 11 residues. Looked up from germline, CDR1 is KGHSH and CDR2 is LQKENI. The CDR3 protein is CASSRSDTQYF. Here the CDR3 DNA reads TGTGCCAGCTCACGGTCAGATACGCAGTATTTT.

The table lists this clonotype with many counts. The rearrangement links TRBV12-3 or TRBV12-4 to TRBJ2-3; unclear D gene. V was cut by 2 bases and J by 11 bases, with 11 bases left in between. The CDR3 is 12 amino acids. In nucleotides, the CDR3 is TGTGCCAGCAGTTTATGGCGGAGTGGGCAGTATTTT. Protein sequence: CASSLWRSGQYF.

This clonotype has ten or more counts. The J gene is TRBJ1-1, the V gene TRBV12-3 or TRBV12-4; D perhaps matches TRBD1 (6 bases). Trimming shortened V by 8 bases and J by 6 bases, and 19 bases separated the two germline ends. The CDR3 totals 14 residues. The CDR3 bases are TGTGCCAGCCGGGCGGAACAGGGAAGCCCTGAAGCTTTCTTT. This gives the protein CASRAEQGSPEAFF.

This clonotype was picked up a small number of times. This chain uses TRBV7-6 with TRBJ2-3, with 7 bases lining up with TRBD2. CDR1 and CDR2 from the germline V gene are SGHVS and FNYEAQ. This CDR3 is built from 16 residues. The ends lost 1 base at V and 3 bases at J; junction bases unmatched: 7. CDR3 region: CASSLDRLGGTDTQYF. The CDR3 nucleotides read TGTGCCAGCAGCTTAGATCGGTTGGGGGGGACAGATACGCAGTATTTT.

J is TRBJ2-2 and V is TRBV7-6; 10 bases line up with TRBD1. J gave up 4 bases and V 11 bases, and 7 bases lay outside the gene matches. The V gene's germline CDR1 is SGHVS and CDR2 FNYEAQ. The CDR3 sequence is 14 residues long. The CDR3 here is CASKTGGGTGELFF. The CDR3 nucleotides are TGTGCCTCCAAGACAGGGGGCGGCACCGGGGAGCTGTTTTTT. Looking up the rest from reference TRBV7-6 and TRBJ2-2 gives the full variable domain: GAGVSQSPRYKVTKRGQDVALRCDPISGHVSLYWYRQALGQGPEFLTYFNYEAQQDKSGLPNDRFSAERPEGSISTLTIQRTEQRDSAMYRCASKTGGGTGELFFGEGSRLTVL.

This clonotype was counted a few times. The V call is TRBV5-1, the J call TRBJ2-2; a possible D gene is TRBD1 (7 bases). V was cut by 7 bases and J by 1 base, with 14 bases left in between. Germline V gene sequence: CDR1 SGHRS, CDR2 YFSETQ. CDR3 length: 15 residues. The CDR3 DNA sequence: TGCGCCAGCGCCCCAGGGGGGAAGAACACCGGGGAGCTGTTTTTT. It yields the protein CASAPGGKNTGELFF.

Concerning this clonotype: The junction departs from germline at one end; a sequencing error may be responsible. The chain links TRBV5-1 to TRBJ1-5, with 7 bases matching TRBD1. The CDR3 is 15 amino acids. Germline CDR1 SGHRS, CDR2 YFSETQ. The CDR3 nucleotides read TGTGCCAGCAGCTTAGCAGGGACAGAAAATCAGCCCCAGCATTTT. This sequence encodes CASSLAGTENQPQHF.

The chain links TRBV3-1 to TRBJ1-3; no firm D call. V lost 6 bases, J lost 4 bases, and 16 bases lay in between. The germline V gene encodes CDR1 LGHDT and CDR2 YNNKEL (reference sequence). CDR3 length: 15 residues. CDR3 residues: CASRLGSHQGNTIYF. The DNA for the CDR3 is TGTGCCAGCAGGCTCGGATCGCACCAGGGAAACACCATATATTTT.

This clonotype was found a few times. The chain is built from TRBV25-1 and TRBJ2-2; no clear D. CDR3 length: 16 amino acids. Germline CDR1 MGHDK, CDR2 SYGVNS. Trimming cost V 1 base and J 2 bases, with 11 bases left between them. This chain's CDR3 is CASSELGAINTGELFF. The CDR3 DNA is TGTGCCAGCAGTGAATTAGGCGCTATCAACACCGGGGAGCTGTTTTTT.

This clonotype has a handful of counts. The CDR3 sequence: CSDGGTNYGYTF. The CDR3 DNA is TGCAGCGATGGAGGAACTAACTATGGCTACACCTTC. The V call is TRBV29-1, the J call TRBJ1-2; no clear D. V lost 7 bases and J 0 bases, leaving 9 bases between the germline ends. The CDR3 totals 12 residues. Germline values: CDR1 SQVTM, CDR2 ANQGSEA.

The V and J genes are TRBV28 and TRBJ2-1, with D perhaps TRBD2 (6 bases). Germline assignment: CDR1 MDHEN and CDR2 SYDVKM. The length of the CDR3 is 15 residues. Trimming cost V 6 bases and J 5 bases, with 17 bases left between them. CDR3 protein: CASSPWVGSHNEQFF. As DNA, the CDR3 is TGTGCCAGCAGCCCCTGGGTCGGGAGCCACAATGAGCAGTTCTTC.

This chain joins TRBV12-3 or TRBV12-4 and TRBJ2-1; D is possibly TRBD1 (6 bases). There are 15 residues in the CDR3. V was clipped by 6 bases and J by 2 bases, with 14 bases between them. CDR3 protein: CASRYQGIPYNEQFF. The CDR3 bases are TGTGCCAGCAGGTACCAGGGGATACCCTACAATGAGCAGTTCTTC.

This clonotype was picked up many times. This chain connects TRBV20-1 to TRBJ1-4, with 9 bases fitting TRBD1. CDR1 is DFQATT, CDR2 SNEGSKA, per germline (reference sequence). The ends lost 6 bases at V and 7 bases at J; junction bases unmatched: 6. The CDR3 is 13 amino acids. CDR3 sequence (DNA): TGCAGTGCCCGGGACAGGGTTTTTGAAAAACTGTTTTTT. This translates into CSARDRVFEKLFF.

This clonotype was detected ten times or more. The CDR3 loop is CASSGQGVVEQFF. The CDR3 region has the DNA TGTGCCAGCAGCGGACAGGGGGTAGTTGAGCAGTTCTTC. This chain joins TRBV9 and TRBJ2-1; 9 bases agree with TRBD1. The CDR3 has 13 residues. In germline, CDR1 is SGDLS, CDR2 YYNGEE. The V and J ends lost 3 bases and 9 bases, in that order; junction bases with no gene match: 4.

This clonotype came up a few times. J is TRBJ1-1 and V is TRBV6-4; D is possibly TRBD1 (5 bases). Germline CDR1 is MRHNA and CDR2 is SNTAGT. Trimming stripped 5 bases from V and 5 bases from J, with 18 bases between. The CDR3 extends over 15 amino acids. CDR3 DNA: TGTGCCAGCAGTCCCCTTCATTCGGGGGGAACTGAAGCTTTCTTT. It translates to CASSPLHSGGTEAFF.

This clonotype occurred many times. The gene calls are TRBV29-1 and TRBJ2-1; no definite D call. Trimming cost V 4 bases and J 12 bases, with 10 bases left between them. This CDR3 has 10 residues. Per germline, CDR1 SQVTM and CDR2 ANQGSEA. CDR3: CSVVEIRQFF. In DNA, the CDR3 is TGCAGCGTTGTGGAAATAAGGCAGTTCTTC.